This T cell receptor beta chain is drawn from a study of PD-L1 blockade in urothelial cancer. Trimming removed 5 bases from V and 4 bases from J; junction bases left unmatched: 2. The CDR3 sequence is 12 residues long. Germline V CDR1 and CDR2: SGHVS, FQNEAQ. Time point here: peripheral blood 6 weeks after treatment start. Method: immunoSEQ multiplex PCR; TCRdb's copy keeps in-frame clones and lacks some. The table shows tens of thousands of clones, with about 91% occurring only once. For this clone: Other DNA sequences in the same sample also yield this CDR3.

The origin of this receptor is a woman of 80 years or more with urothelial cancer. The chain combines TRBV7-8 with TRBJ2-7; 7 bases line up with TRBD2. Specimen: PBMCs, collected around atezolizumab (anti-PD-L1) treatment. The chain's CDR3 is CASSLSGYEQYF. Written as DNA, the CDR3 is TGTGCCAGCAGCCTTAGCGGGTACGAGCAGTACTTC.